A single sample is the source of the 23 T cell receptor beta chains below, sequenced in a study of blood T cell repertoires in COVID-19 (TCRdb year 2020). The protocol used for the library was the immunoSEQ multiplex PCR assay. The table was pulled from immuneACCESS by TCRdb, which kept in-frame rearrangements only. Such tables lose some clones; where checked, under half of the loss comes from unresolved V genes, and the rest has no known cause. The sample data list approximately 120,000 clones, and around 81% of these were observed just once. The ten largest account for about 17% of the sample. The source material was peripheral blood. The receptors here all came from a man aged 30-40 years with COVID-19, enrolled during active disease.

The chain is built from TRBV6-5 and TRBJ2-1; weak D call: TRBD2 (6 bases). The V end lost 2 bases, the J end lost 6 bases, and 14 bases lay between the germline ends. This CDR3 has 15 residues. CDR1 and CDR2 from the germline V gene are MNHEY and SVGAGI. CDR3 sequence reads: CASSYGYSGSNEQFF. CDR3 DNA sequence: TGTGCCAGCAGTTACGGCTATAGCGGATCCAATGAGCAGTTCTTC.

This clone was detected only once. CDR3 protein: CAWSTAGGLDTQYF. DNA of the CDR3: TGTGCCTGGAGTACAGCGGGAGGGCTAGATACGCAGTATTTT. This sequence joins TRBV30 and TRBJ2-3; 10 nucleotides line up with TRBD2. The germline gives CDR1 GTSNPN, CDR2 SVGIG (reference sequence). The CDR3 covers 14 residues. After removal of 2 bases from V and 5 bases from J, the junction contained 4 bases not matched to a gene. The full variable domain, its missing parts supplied by reference TRBV30 and TRBJ2-3, is SQTIHQWPATLVQPVGSPLSLECTVEGTSNPNLYWYRQAAGRGLQLLFYSVGIGQISSEVPQNLSASRPQDRQFILSSKKLLLSDSGFYLCAWSTAGGLDTQYFGPGTRLTVL.

The chain uses TRBV13 and TRBJ1-6; 9 bases agree with TRBD1. Per the germline V gene, CDR1 is PRHDT and CDR2 is FYEKMQ (reference sequence). The trim removed 4 bases at V and 8 bases at J, leaving 12 bases unmatched. CDR3 length: 17 amino acids. The CDR3 nucleotides are TGTGCCAGCAGCTCACTCGGGACAGGGAGTAGGGATTCACCCCTCCACTTT. Encoded protein: CASSSLGTGSRDSPLHF.

The chain couples TRBV6-1 to TRBJ1-5; 9 bases align to TRBD1. The germline CDR1 and CDR2 sequences are MNHNS and SASEGT. With 0 bases clipped from V and 0 bases from J, the junction kept 9 bases outside the gene matches. This CDR3 has 19 amino acids. CDR3 nucleotide sequence: TGTGCCAGCAGTGAAGCGAGGGGGACAGGGCTGTATAGCAATCAGCCCCAGCATTTT. The encoded protein is CASSEARGTGLYSNQPQHF.

This chain joins TRBV21-1 and TRBJ1-5; the DNA was not used to check the table's D call, TRBD1. TRBV21-1 is a documented pseudogene. The CDR3 has 16 residues. DNA of the CDR3: TGTGCCAGCAGCAAAGGGGACAGGGTGGGGAATCAGCCCCAGCATTTT. Residues: CASSKGDRVGNQPQHF.

The V and J genes are TRBV28 and TRBJ2-1; 8 nucleotides match TRBD2. The ends lost 6 bases at V and 1 base at J; junction bases unmatched: 8. This CDR3 has 16 amino acids. Germline V gene sequence: CDR1 MDHEN, CDR2 SYDVKM. CDR3 nucleotide sequence: TGTGCCAGCAGACCGAGCGGGGGCCCGTCCTACAATGAGCAGTTCTTC. Translation: CASRPSGGPSYNEQFF. Full variable domain (missing parts from reference TRBV28 and TRBJ2-1): DVKVTQSSRYLVKRTGEKVFLECVQDMDHENMFWYRQDPGLGLRLIYFSYDVKMKEKGDIPEGYSVSREKKERFSLILESASTNQTSMYLCASRPSGGPSYNEQFFGPGTRLTVL.

The J gene is TRBJ2-1, the V gene TRBV7-3; D is uncertain. The CDR3 is made up of 14 amino acids. Germline-derived CDR1 and CDR2 are SGHTA and FQGTGA. V lost 6 bases and J 4 bases, leaving 13 bases between the germline ends. For the CDR3, the DNA is TGTGCCAGCAGTCCGGGTGACTCATACAATGAGCAGTTCTTC. It yields the protein CASSPGDSYNEQFF.

This clone was recorded a few times. V is TRBV19 and J is TRBJ1-6; D perhaps matches TRBD1 (6 bases). This CDR3 has 13 amino acids. Germline loops: CDR1 LNHDA, CDR2 SQIVND (reference sequence). The V gene lost 7 bases and the J gene lost 9 bases, with 13 bases spanning the gap. CDR3 in amino acids: CASTGEGGSPLHF. The CDR3 nucleotides are TGTGCCAGTACAGGGGAGGGTGGTTCACCCCTCCACTTT.

The chain carries TRBV6-5 and TRBJ1-4; D is undetermined. CDR3 length: 13 residues. Germline assignment: CDR1 MNHEY and CDR2 SVGAGI. Trimming pared 9 bases from V and 8 bases from J, leaving 16 bases between. Here the CDR3 DNA reads TGTGCCAGTACGGTAGGGAGGGTCGAAAAACTGTTTTTT. As protein: CASTVGRVEKLFF.

The CDR3 DNA reads TGTGCCAGCAGCATAGCCGCGGGCACAGATACGCAGTATTTT. It codes for CASSIAAGTDTQYF. This chain links TRBV11-2 with TRBJ2-3, with D uncertain. The germline gives CDR1 SGHAT, CDR2 FQNNGV. CDR3 length: 14 residues. V dropped 5 bases and J dropped 1 base, with 10 bases sitting between them.

In regard to this clone: Other DNA sequences of this sample code for an identical CDR3. V is TRBV11-3 and J is TRBJ2-2; D call uncertain. This CDR3 comprises 15 residues. Germline loops: CDR1 SGHNT, CDR2 YENEEA. V lost 0 bases and J lost 1, with 6 bases in between. CDR3: CASSLDLLNTGELFF. The CDR3 nucleotides read TGTGCCAGCAGCTTAGATCTCCTGAACACCGGGGAGCTGTTTTTT.

The chain combines TRBV2 with TRBJ2-7; the D gene is possibly TRBD2 (5 bases). The CDR3 loop spans 14 amino acids. Trimming pared 2 bases from V and 4 bases from J, leaving 12 bases between. Germline-derived CDR1 and CDR2 are SNHLY and FYNNEI. The CDR3: CASSEYSEGYEQYF. DNA for the CDR3: TGTGCCAGCAGTGAATACAGTGAGGGTTACGAGCAGTACTTC.

The J gene is TRBJ1-2, the V gene TRBV29-1, with no clear D. This CDR3 is built from 12 residues. CDR1 is SQVTM and CDR2 is ANQGSEA in the germline V gene. The V and J ends lost 6 bases and 8 bases respectively, with 16 bases between them. The CDR3 here is CSVKRALFGYTF. DNA of the CDR3: TGCAGCGTGAAGCGGGCGCTATTCGGCTACACCTTC.

The V gene is TRBV10-3, the J gene TRBJ1-3; 8 bases line up with TRBD1. V lost 7 bases, J lost 8 bases, and 10 bases stayed unmatched. Germline values: CDR1 ENHRY, CDR2 SYGVKD. The CDR3 has 14 amino acids. The CDR3 sequence is CAINGQGVSDTIYF. In nucleotides, the CDR3 is TGTGCCATCAACGGACAGGGAGTAAGTGACACCATATATTTT.

The chain combines TRBV4-2 with TRBJ1-2, with 9 bases matching TRBD1. V was pared by 4 bases and J by 8 bases, with 17 bases of the junction left unmatched. CDR3 length: 17 residues. The V gene's germline CDR1 is LGHNA and CDR2 YNFKEQ. The CDR3 nucleotides are TGTGCCAGCAGCCTTATCCTGACGGGGACAGGGAGGACGGGCTACACCTTC. Its translation is CASSLILTGTGRTGYTF.

The V gene is TRBV30, the J gene TRBJ2-7, with 9 bases identical to TRBD1. V lost 2 bases, J lost 1 base, and 9 bases stayed unmatched. The V gene's germline CDR1 is GTSNPN and CDR2 SVGIG (reference sequence). The CDR3 extends over 16 amino acids. This CDR3 is CAWSLYRGRASYEQYF. The CDR3 DNA is TGTGCCTGGAGTCTATACAGGGGGCGGGCGTCCTACGAGCAGTACTTC.

This clone was found a few times. Other DNA variants within this sample encode the same CDR3. The chain has TRBV4-2 and TRBJ2-3, with 13 bases identical to TRBD2. V was clipped by 0 bases and J by 3 bases; unmatched bases: 0. This CDR3 region has 16 residues. Germline V gives CDR1 LGHNA, CDR2 YNFKEQ. The CDR3 DNA follows: TGTGCCAGCAGCCAAGAGACTAGCGGGGGGACAGATACGCAGTATTTT. Protein sequence: CASSQETSGGTDTQYF.

The chain uses TRBV7-9 and TRBJ2-1; a weak D match, TRBD2 (6 bases). Per germline, CDR1 SEHNR and CDR2 FQNEAQ (reference sequence). The ends were cut back, 5 bases at V and 5 bases at J, with 16 bases in the middle. The CDR3 has 15 residues. Written as DNA, the CDR3 is TGTGCCAGCAGCCCCCTGACTAGTACTAACAATGAGCAGTTCTTC. This sequence encodes CASSPLTSTNNEQFF.

V is TRBV4-3 and J is TRBJ2-7; TRBD1 matches at 9 bases. CDR1 LGHNA and CDR2 YSLEER come from the germline V gene. This CDR3 is built from 17 residues. The trim removed 0 bases at V and 3 bases at J, leaving 9 bases unmatched. The CDR3 here is CASSQDLTRDRVYEQYF. CDR3 nucleotide sequence: TGCGCCAGCAGCCAAGATTTGACCCGGGACAGGGTCTACGAGCAGTACTTC.

This clone was counted only a few times. The rearrangement joins TRBV4-2 to TRBJ2-1; D uncertain. Germline values: CDR1 LGHNA, CDR2 YNFKEQ. V lost 1 base, J lost 8 bases, and 3 bases lay in between. This CDR3 is built from 11 residues. CDR3 amino acids: CASSQADEQFF. As DNA, the CDR3 is TGTGCCAGCAGCCAAGCGGATGAGCAGTTCTTC.

The gene calls are TRBV27 and TRBJ1-5, with TRBD1 as a possible D gene (6 bases). Looked up from germline, CDR1 is MNHEY and CDR2 is SMNVEV (reference sequence). Trimming pared 5 bases from V and 5 bases from J, leaving 16 bases between. The CDR3 is 15 residues long. The CDR3 DNA sequence: TGTGCCAGCAGTGCCACAGGGCCCATGGATCAGCCCCAGCATTTT. Protein sequence: CASSATGPMDQPQHF.

This clone was observed once. The rearrangement joins TRBV29-1 to TRBJ2-7; maybe TRBD1 (6 bases). V dropped 5 bases and J dropped 6 bases, with 14 bases sitting between them. CDR3 length equals 12 residues. Germline V gene data show CDR1 as SQVTM and CDR2 as ANQGSEA. For the CDR3, the DNA is TGCAGCGTTACAGAGGGCAGGGGCGAGCAGTACTTC. Translating gives CSVTEGRGEQYF.

V gene TRBV6-6 combines with J gene TRBJ2-7; D is uncertain. Per germline, CDR1 MNHNY and CDR2 SVGAGI (reference sequence). The ends were cut back, 3 bases at V and 2 bases at J, with 2 bases in the middle. The CDR3 runs 11 residues. The CDR3 loop reads CASSYTYEQYF. In nucleotides, the CDR3 is TGTGCCAGCAGTTATACCTACGAGCAGTACTTC.